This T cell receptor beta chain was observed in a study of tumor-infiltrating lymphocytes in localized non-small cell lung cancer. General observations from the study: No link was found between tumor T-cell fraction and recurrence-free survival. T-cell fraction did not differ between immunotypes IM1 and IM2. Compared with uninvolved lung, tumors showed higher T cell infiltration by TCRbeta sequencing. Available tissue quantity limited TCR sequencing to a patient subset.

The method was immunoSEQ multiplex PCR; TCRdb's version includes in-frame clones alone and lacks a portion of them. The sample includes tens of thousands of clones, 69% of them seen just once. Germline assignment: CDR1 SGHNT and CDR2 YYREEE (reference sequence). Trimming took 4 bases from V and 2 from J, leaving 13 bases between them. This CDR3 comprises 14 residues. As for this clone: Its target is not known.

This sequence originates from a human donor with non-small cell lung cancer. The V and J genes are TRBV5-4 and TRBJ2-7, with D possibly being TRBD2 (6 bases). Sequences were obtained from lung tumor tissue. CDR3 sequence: CASSHRDSPYEQYF. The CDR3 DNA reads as TGTGCCAGCAGCCACCGGGACTCCCCCTACGAGCAGTACTTC.